This T cell receptor (beta chain) emerged from a study of PD-1 blockade in mismatch repair-deficient tumors. Study-wide points: Rapid post-treatment expansion, then contraction, generally preceding radiologic response, marked tumor-resident clones.

TCRdb keeps only in-frame clones here, not all; method: immunoSEQ multiplex PCR. The sample has around 130,000 clones, almost 90% seen once. The CDR3 extends over 17 amino acids. This clone appeared a few times. Its antigen is unidentified. This receptor was obtained from an adult with mismatch repair-deficient cancer. V gene TRBV21-1 combines with J gene TRBJ2-7. TRBV21-1 is a pseudogene segment. The source material was peripheral blood, sampled 72 weeks after starting pembrolizumab. The CDR3 coding sequence is TGTGCCAGCAGCCCATCGTTGCAGGCGAGGAGCCACCACGAGCAGTACTTC. It yields the protein CASSPSLQARSHHEQYF.